This TCR beta chain comes out of a study of blood T cell repertoires in COVID-19. In the study overall: The United States, Italy and Spain were the sources of the acute and convalescent COVID-19 samples. Sources were T cells, B-cell-depleted T cells, or PBMCs; the material itself was cDNA or gDNA.

Methods used by the authors: Estimation of nucleated cell counts relied on the amplification of reference gene primers. This table comes from immunoSEQ multiplex PCR, and its TCRdb copy is limited to in-frame clones, with some not included. D and trimming come from the DNA, and the V and J calls and clone size come from that table. The data hold fewer than 450,000 clones, with around 91% observed a single time. The CDR3 spans 14 residues. Germline CDR1 is SNHLY and CDR2 is FYNNEI. V was cut by 8 bases and J by 0 bases, with 11 bases left in between. The rearrangement uses TRBV2 and TRBJ2-1, with a tentative D call TRBD1 (5 bases). The sequencing sample was made of peripheral blood. The origin of this receptor is a young woman who had recovered from COVID-19. The CDR3 reads CASQGVVSYNEQFF. CDR3 in DNA: TGTGCCAGCCAAGGGGTAGTCTCCTACAATGAGCAGTTCTTC.